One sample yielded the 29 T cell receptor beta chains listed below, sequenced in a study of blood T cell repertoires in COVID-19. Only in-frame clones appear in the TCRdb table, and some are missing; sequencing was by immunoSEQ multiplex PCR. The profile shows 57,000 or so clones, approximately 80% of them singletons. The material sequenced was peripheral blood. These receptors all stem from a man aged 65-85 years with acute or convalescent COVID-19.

CDR3 protein: CATSRDPTDTDTQYF. DNA of the CDR3: TGTGCCACCAGCAGAGACCCAACAGACACAGATACGCAGTATTTT. The V gene is TRBV15, the J gene TRBJ2-3; no reliable D call. The CDR3 is made up of 15 amino acids. Germline loops: CDR1 LNHNV, CDR2 YYDKDF (reference sequence). V was pared by 0 bases and J by 2 bases, with 9 bases between.

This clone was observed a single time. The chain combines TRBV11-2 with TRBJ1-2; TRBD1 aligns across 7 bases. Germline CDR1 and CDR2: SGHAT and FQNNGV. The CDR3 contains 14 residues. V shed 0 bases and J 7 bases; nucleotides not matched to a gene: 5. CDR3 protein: CASSLERGGFGYTF. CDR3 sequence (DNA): TGTGCCAGCAGCTTAGAACGAGGGGGCTTTGGCTACACCTTC.

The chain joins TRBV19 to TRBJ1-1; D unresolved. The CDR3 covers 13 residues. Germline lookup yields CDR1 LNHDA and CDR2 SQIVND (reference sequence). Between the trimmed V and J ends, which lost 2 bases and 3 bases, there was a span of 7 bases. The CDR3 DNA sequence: TGTGCCAGTAGTATACAGCGTTACACTGAAGCTTTCTTT. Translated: CASSIQRYTEAFF.

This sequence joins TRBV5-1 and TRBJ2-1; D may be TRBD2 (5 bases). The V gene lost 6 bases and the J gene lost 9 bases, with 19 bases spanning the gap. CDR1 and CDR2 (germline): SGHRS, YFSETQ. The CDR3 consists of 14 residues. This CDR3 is CASKVGGSRGEQFF. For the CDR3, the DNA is TGCGCCAGCAAGGTTGGCGGGTCCAGAGGTGAGCAGTTCTTC.

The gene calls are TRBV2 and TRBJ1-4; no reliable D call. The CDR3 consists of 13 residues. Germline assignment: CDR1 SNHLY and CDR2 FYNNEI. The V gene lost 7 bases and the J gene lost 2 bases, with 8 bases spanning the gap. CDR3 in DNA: TGTGCCAGCACCACACAGACTAATGAAAAACTGTTTTTT. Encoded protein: CASTTQTNEKLFF.

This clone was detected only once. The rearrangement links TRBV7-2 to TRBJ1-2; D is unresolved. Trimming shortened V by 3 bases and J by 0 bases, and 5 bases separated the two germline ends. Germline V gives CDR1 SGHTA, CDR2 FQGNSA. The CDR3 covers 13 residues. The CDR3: CASSFLANYGYTF. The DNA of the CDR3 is TGTGCCAGCAGCTTTTTAGCTAACTATGGCTACACCTTC.

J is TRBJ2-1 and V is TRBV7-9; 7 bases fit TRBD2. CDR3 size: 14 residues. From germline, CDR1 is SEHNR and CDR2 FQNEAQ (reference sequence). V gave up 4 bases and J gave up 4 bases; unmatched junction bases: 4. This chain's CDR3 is CASSSRTSYNEQFF. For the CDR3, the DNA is TGTGCCAGCAGCTCCCGGACTAGTTACAATGAGCAGTTCTTC. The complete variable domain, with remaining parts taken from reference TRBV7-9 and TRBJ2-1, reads DTGVSQNPRHKITKRGQNVTFRCDPISEHNRLYWYRQTLGQGPEFLTYFQNEAQLEKSRLLSDRFSAERPKGSFSTLEIQRTEQGDSAMYLCASSSRTSYNEQFFGPGTRLTVL.

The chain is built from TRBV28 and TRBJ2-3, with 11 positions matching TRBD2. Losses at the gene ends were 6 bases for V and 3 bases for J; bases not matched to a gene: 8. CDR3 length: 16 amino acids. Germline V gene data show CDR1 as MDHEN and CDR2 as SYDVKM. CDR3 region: CASRTLSGGATDTQYF. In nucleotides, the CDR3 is TGTGCCAGCAGAACCCTTAGCGGGGGGGCAACAGATACGCAGTATTTT.

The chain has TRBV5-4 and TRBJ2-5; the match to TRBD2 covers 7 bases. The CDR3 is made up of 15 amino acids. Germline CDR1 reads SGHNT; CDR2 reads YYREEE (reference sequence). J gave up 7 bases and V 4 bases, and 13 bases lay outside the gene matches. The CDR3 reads CASSPRGGDWGTQYF. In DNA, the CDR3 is TGTGCCAGCAGCCCCCGGGGAGGGGACTGGGGGACCCAGTACTTC.

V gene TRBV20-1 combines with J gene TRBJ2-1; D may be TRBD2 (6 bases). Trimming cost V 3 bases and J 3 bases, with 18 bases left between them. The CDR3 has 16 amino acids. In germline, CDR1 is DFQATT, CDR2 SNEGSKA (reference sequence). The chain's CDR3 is CSASRLGGYGYNEQFF. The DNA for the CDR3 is TGCAGTGCTAGTAGGCTCGGGGGTTACGGCTACAATGAGCAGTTCTTC.

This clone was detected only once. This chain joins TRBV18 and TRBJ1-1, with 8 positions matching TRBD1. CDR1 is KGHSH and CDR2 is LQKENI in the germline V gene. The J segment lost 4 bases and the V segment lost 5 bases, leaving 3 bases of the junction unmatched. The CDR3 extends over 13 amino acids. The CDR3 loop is CASSWTGPTEAFF. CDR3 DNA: TGTGCCAGCTCATGGACAGGGCCCACTGAAGCTTTCTTT.

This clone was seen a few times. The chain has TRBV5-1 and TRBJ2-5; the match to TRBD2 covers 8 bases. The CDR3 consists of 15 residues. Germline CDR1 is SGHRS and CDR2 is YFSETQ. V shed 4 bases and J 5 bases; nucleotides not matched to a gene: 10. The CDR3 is CASSRTLAGPETQYF. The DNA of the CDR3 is TGCGCCAGCAGCCGTACTCTAGCGGGTCCCGAGACCCAGTACTTC.

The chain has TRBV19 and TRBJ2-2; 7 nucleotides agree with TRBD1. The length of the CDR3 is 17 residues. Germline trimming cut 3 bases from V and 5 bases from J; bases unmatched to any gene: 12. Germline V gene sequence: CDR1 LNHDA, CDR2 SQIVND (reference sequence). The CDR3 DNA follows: TGTGCCAGTAGTATTTTAGGGACAGCCTACTGGACCGGGGAGCTGTTTTTT. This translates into CASSILGTAYWTGELFF.

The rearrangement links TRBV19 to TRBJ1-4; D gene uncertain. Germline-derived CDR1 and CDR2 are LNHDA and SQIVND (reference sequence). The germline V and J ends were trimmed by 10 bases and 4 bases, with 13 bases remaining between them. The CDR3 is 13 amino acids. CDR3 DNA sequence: TGTGCCACGAGAGGTCAGAATAATGAAAAACTGTTTTTT. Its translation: CATRGQNNEKLFF.

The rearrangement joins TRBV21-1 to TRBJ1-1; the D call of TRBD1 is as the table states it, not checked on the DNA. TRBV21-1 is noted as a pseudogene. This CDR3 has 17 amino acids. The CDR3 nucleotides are TGTGCCAGCAGCAAAGTAGGATATTGGGCCTTGAACACTGAAGCTTTCTTT. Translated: CASSKVGYWALNTEAFF.

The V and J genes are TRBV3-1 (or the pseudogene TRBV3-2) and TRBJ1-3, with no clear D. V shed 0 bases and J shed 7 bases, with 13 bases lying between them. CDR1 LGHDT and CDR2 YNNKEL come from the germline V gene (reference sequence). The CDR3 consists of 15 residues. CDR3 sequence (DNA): TGTGCCAGCAGCCAAGAGGCGGGGTTTGGCAACACCATATATTTT. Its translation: CASSQEAGFGNTIYF.

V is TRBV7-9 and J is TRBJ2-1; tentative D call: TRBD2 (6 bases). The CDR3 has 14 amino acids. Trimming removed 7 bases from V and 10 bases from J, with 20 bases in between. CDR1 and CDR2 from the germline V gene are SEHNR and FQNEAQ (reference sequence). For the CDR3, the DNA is TGTGCCAGCATCCTAGTGGTGGGAGGTCCCGAGCAGTTCTTC. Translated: CASILVVGGPEQFF.

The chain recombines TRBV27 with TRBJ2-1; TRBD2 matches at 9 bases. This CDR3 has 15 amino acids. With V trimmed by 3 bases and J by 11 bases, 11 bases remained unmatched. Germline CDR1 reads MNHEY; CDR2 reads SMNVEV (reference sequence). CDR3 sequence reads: CASSFSVAGGLKQFF. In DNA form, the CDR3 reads TGTGCCAGCAGTTTCTCCGTTGCGGGGGGGCTAAAGCAGTTCTTC.

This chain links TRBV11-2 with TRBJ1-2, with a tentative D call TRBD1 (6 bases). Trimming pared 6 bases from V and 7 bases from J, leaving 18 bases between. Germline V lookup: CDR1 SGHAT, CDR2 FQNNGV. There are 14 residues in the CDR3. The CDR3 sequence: CASSATGLYVGYTF. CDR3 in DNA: TGTGCCAGCAGTGCGACAGGCCTATATGTTGGCTACACCTTC.

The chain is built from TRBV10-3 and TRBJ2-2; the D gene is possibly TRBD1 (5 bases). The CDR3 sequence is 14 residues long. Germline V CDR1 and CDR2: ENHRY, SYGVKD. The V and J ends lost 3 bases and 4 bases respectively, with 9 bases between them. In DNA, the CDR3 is TGTGCCATCAGTGACTACAGGCCCACCGGGGAGCTGTTTTTT. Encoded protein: CAISDYRPTGELFF.

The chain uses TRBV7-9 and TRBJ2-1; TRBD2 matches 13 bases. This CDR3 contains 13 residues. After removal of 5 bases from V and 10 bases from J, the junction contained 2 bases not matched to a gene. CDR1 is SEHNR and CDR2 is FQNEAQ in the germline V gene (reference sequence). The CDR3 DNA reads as TGTGCCAGCAGCCGGGGACTAGCGGGGGAGCAGTTCTTC. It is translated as CASSRGLAGEQFF. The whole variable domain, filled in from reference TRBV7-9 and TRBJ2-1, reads DTGVSQNPRHKITKRGQNVTFRCDPISEHNRLYWYRQTLGQGPEFLTYFQNEAQLEKSRLLSDRFSAERPKGSFSTLEIQRTEQGDSAMYLCASSRGLAGEQFFGPGTRLTVL.

CDR3 in amino acids: CASSLGQGFYGYTF. CDR3 nucleotide sequence: TGTGCCAGCAGCCTAGGACAGGGTTTCTATGGCTACACCTTC. V is TRBV7-2 and J is TRBJ1-2, with 8 positions matching TRBD1. V dropped 5 bases and J dropped 4; count of bases not matched to a gene: 6. The CDR3 length is 14 residues. Germline CDR1 SGHTA, CDR2 FQGNSA. Variable domain in full (rest from reference TRBV7-2 and TRBJ1-2): GAGVSQSPSNKVTEKGKDVELRCDPISGHTALYWYRQSLGQGLEFLIYFQGNSAPDKSGLPSDRFSAERTGGSVSTLTIQRTQQEDSAVYLCASSLGQGFYGYTFGSGTRLTVV.

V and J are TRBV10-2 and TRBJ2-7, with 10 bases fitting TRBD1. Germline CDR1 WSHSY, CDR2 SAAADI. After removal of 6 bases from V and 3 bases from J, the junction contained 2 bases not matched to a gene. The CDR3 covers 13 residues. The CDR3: CASRDRGYYEQYF. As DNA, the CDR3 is TGCGCCAGCAGGGACAGGGGGTACTACGAGCAGTACTTC.

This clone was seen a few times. This CDR3 reads CASSAQLAGGPTDTQYF. In DNA, the CDR3 is TGTGCCAGCAGTGCACAACTAGCGGGGGGGCCCACAGATACGCAGTATTTT. The chain employs TRBV2 and TRBJ2-3, with 13 bases matching TRBD2. CDR1 and CDR2 from the germline V gene are SNHLY and FYNNEI. V dropped 4 bases and J dropped 2; count of bases not matched to a gene: 6. There are 17 residues in the CDR3.

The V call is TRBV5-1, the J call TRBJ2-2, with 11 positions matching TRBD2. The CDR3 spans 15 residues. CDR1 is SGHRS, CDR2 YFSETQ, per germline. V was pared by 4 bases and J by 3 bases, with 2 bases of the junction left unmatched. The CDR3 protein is CASSAGLADTGELFF. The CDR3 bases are TGCGCCAGCAGCGCGGGACTAGCGGACACCGGGGAGCTGTTTTTT.

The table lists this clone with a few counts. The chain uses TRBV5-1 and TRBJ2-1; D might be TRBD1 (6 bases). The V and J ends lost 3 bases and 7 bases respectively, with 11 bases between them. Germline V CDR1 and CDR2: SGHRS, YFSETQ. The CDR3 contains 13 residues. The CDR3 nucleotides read TGCGCCAGCAGCTCCCAGGACAGAAATGAGCAGTTCTTC. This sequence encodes CASSSQDRNEQFF.

The DNA of the CDR3 is TGTGCCAGCAGCCATGCCGGGACTAGCGGGAGCCAAGGTGAGCAGTTCTTC. Residues: CASSHAGTSGSQGEQFF. The V call is TRBV4-2, the J call TRBJ2-1; 14 bases are shared with TRBD2. Germline V gene data show CDR1 as LGHNA and CDR2 as YNFKEQ. The ends lost 3 bases at V and 9 bases at J; junction bases unmatched: 10. The length of the CDR3 is 17 residues.

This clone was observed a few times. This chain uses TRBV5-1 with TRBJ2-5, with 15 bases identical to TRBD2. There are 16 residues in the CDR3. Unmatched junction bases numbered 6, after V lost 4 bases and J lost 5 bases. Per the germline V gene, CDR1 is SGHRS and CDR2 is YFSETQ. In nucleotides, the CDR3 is TGCGCCAGCAGCATTGGACTAGCGGGGGGGCGGGAGACCCAGTACTTC. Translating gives CASSIGLAGGRETQYF.

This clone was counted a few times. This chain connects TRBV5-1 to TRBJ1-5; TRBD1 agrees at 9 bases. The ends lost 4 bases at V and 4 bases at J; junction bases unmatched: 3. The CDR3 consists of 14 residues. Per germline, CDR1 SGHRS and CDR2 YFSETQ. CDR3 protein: CASSPGQGNQPQHF. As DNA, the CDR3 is TGCGCCAGCAGCCCTGGACAGGGGAATCAGCCCCAGCATTTT.